This T cell receptor (beta chain) was identified during a study of cytomegalovirus exposure and HLA in healthy donors (dated by TCRdb to 2017 to 2019). Turning to the overall study: According to an earlier analysis of a few hundred of the donors, some 180 million T cells yielded over 90 million unique TCR beta sequences and 276 Gb of sequence data. Donor age, sex, ethnicity and CMV serostatus were compiled together with the repertoire data. The study aimed to test whether cataloging public T cell receptors could reveal signatures of past pathogen exposure. The study used immunosequencing to profile the T cell repertoires of 600 to 850 subjects and linked those repertoires to cytomegalovirus serostatus. HLA typing covered class I and class II loci at four-digit resolution. Because of strong linkage in the cohort, roughly five DR-DQ haplotypes were treated as single units for association and clustering. An early release that covered about 600 HLA-typed donors contained approximately 300 gigabases of sequencing data and around 80 million unique TCR sequences. In an earlier analysis of a few hundred of the donors, high-throughput TCR beta sequencing was used to judge whether each TCR beta V gene segment behaved as functional or pseudogenic. Rather than drawing on any new phenotypic data, the later analysis identified candidate immune exposures from TCR beta sequences and the way those sequences occurred across donors. All discovery cohort repertoires had been generated using a single sequencing platform. Typing coverage varied by locus: roughly 620-640 donors for A, B, C, DRB1 and DQB1; roughly 520 for DQA1; some 610 for DPA1; around 450 for DPB1. A later genetic analysis took genome-wide SNP genotypes for about 55% of the roughly 670 donors and used that subset as a discovery cohort. The genetic ancestry cluster associated with self-reported Caucasian donors included 81% of the roughly 400 genotyped donors. A later analysis re-analyzed previously published TCR beta repertoires from about 730 donors and added high-resolution HLA genotyping to study TCR occurrence patterns. Besides the first cohort of approximately 710 subjects, a separate validation cohort made up of some 110 different subjects was used. Across some 400 genotyped donors of the cohort, an average of roughly 250,000 unique TCR beta nucleotide sequences per donor were sequenced, and around 20% of those sequences were non-productive. To predict cytomegalovirus infection status, the study combined high-throughput TCR immunosequencing, statistical association of individual TCRs with disease status, and machine learning. Overall results and qualifications from the work: The presence/absence analyses assumed that sequencing depth was roughly uniform across donors, and that assumption may not be true. In a later analysis, TCR association rates were found to vary across HLA loci, with the most associated TCRs seen for DRB1 alleles and the fewest for HLA-C alleles. According to the authors, the approach could potentially be generalized to other disease states and immunological phenotypes. In a later analysis, most CMV-associated TCR beta chains were found to appear HLA-restricted, with HLA associations seemingly driven largely by CMV exposure. Specific HLA alleles were associated with 15,000 to 20,000 TCR beta sequences at a false discovery rate of 0.05 in a later analysis. Seventeen rarely observed V segments, including chromosome 9 orphons, were excluded from the earlier analysis of about 610 of the donors because counts were too low. A later analysis found that HLA-associated TCR beta chains were more clonally expanded and had lower generation probabilities than equally common non-associated chains. According to a later genetic analysis, donors in an Asian-associated ancestry cluster had fewer N-insertions in productive TCRs than the approximately 670-donor mean. A few of the identified cytomegalovirus-associated TCR beta chains were confirmed in vitro to be specific for cytomegalovirus antigens. A further reported finding was that TCR beta sequences accurately predicted the HLA-A and HLA-B alleles for most subjects in the first cohort. In an earlier analysis of 587 of the donors, most TCR beta V segments were observed in productive rearrangements about 87% or about 30% of the time, broadly matching IMGT annotations. In both the original and validation cohorts, the classifier was reported to diagnose cytomegalovirus status with high specificity and sensitivity. Across donors, most TCR sequences were observed very rarely, whereas some public TCRs were present in many individuals. A cluster of highly shared sequence variants was judged likely to represent a technical artifact of the sequencing pipeline. Immune exposure information for the cohort was limited to CMV serostatus. Correlated functional status among segregating V segments might reflect linkage disequilibrium, but an unknown experimental factor could not be ruled out. An association between a missense DCLRE1C variant and V-gene and J-gene trimming of TCR beta chains was found in a later genetic analysis and replicated in an independent cohort. The study listed 150 to 200 TCR beta chains as associated with cytomegalovirus. Because some donors lacked HLA typing at each locus, the association tests relied only on the typed subset. The cohort was sequenced for TCR beta chains only, and without alpha or paired-chain data the features that could be detected were limited. According to a later analysis, parvovirus B19, influenza, CMV and Epstein-Barr virus appeared linked to several top co-occurrence clusters. Because the 87-base-pair reads could not distinguish some IMGT-functional V segments, including TRBV6-2 and TRBV6-3, those segments were excluded. Strong co-occurrence of HLA alleles, especially DR and DQ, made assigning TCR associations to individual alleles difficult.

Library preparation used the immunoSEQ multiplex PCR assay. A mixture of 60 forward primers for TCR Vbeta segments and 13 reverse primers for TCR Jbeta segments was used in the multiplex PCR. The CDR3 region of rearranged TCR beta genes was amplified from genomic DNA by a multiplex PCR assay. On the Illumina HiSeq System, the amplified TCR beta libraries were sequenced as 87-base-pair reads. Concerning the study's data processing: In a later analysis, roughly 80 million unique TCR beta chains were counted across the 650 to 700 repertoires, and roughly 10 million of these chains were shared by at least two donors. A nearest-neighbor algorithm error-corrected the raw reads and collapsed the reads into unique sequences, merging closely related sequences to remove PCR and sequencing errors. V, D and J gene segments were assigned by aligning CDR3 sequences to IMGT reference sequences. For a sequence to be retained, a match of at least six nucleotides to both a V gene segment and a J gene segment was required. Rearrangements were classified as productive when the CDR3 lacked stop codons and remained in frame with V and J, and all other rearrangements were classified as non-productive. CDR3 was defined by IMGT convention, running from the second conserved V-encoded cysteine to the conserved J-encoded phenylalanine. In an earlier analysis of roughly 580 of the donors, sequences lacking an unambiguous match to a single V gene segment were excluded. An earlier analysis of about 590 of the donors classified V segments as functional when productive rearrangements were above 56.7% and as segregating when the standard deviation between donors was above 5%. To diagnose cytomegalovirus status from the catalog of TCR beta chain sequences, a statistical classification framework was built. A later analysis assigned V and J genes by comparing TCR nucleotide sequences with IMGT/GENE-DB human TR gene sequences. In a later analysis, CDR3 sequences and most-parsimonious VDJ recombination scenarios were assigned using the TCRdist pipeline. In a later analysis, each TCR beta chain was defined by its CDR3 amino acid sequence together with its V-gene family, and reads without a unique V-gene family were excluded. A later analysis removed several hundred highly shared, low-generation-probability nucleotide sequences to deal with suspected cross-contamination and a sequencing artifact. In a later analysis, a clonal expansion index for each public chain was calculated from normalized within-repertoire ranks of inferred template counts. Generation probabilities in a later analysis came from a VDJ recombination model fitted to out-of-frame rearrangements, and those results were checked against IGoR. A later analysis scored TCR-TCR, TCR-HLA and TCR-CMV co-occurrence with hypergeometric tests, applying a repertoire-size bias correction to TCR pairs. To estimate false discovery rates, a later analysis permuted the HLA or CMV assignments 20 times. In a later analysis, co-occurring TCRs were grouped using DBSCAN, with TCRdist sequence similarity added in when clustering inside HLA-allele-positive subsets. Repertoires with fewer than 30,000 or more than 120,000 public chains, plus five repertoires with anomalous nucleotide sharing, were excluded from co-occurrence clustering. Held by TCRdb, this immuneACCESS table contains in-frame sequences only and omits some clones. Under half of the omission traces to an unresolved V gene where checked; the cause of the rest is unknown. V and J calls and clone size are given by that table; D and trimming were obtained from the DNA. Counted in this sample were some 190,000 clones; about four fifths of them appeared once. 4.5% to 5.5% of the sample rests with the top ten.

The cohort comprised more than 550 healthy bone marrow donors. At the time of sampling, every cohort member was nominally healthy, though immune exposures that went unrecorded were likely present. The donor tested CMV seropositive, placing the donor among the roughly 300 seropositive members of the cohort. Each donor provided a peripheral blood sample, and peripheral blood mononuclear cells were used for TCR beta sequencing. Genomic DNA was extracted from the blood cell samples with the Qiagen DNeasy Blood Extraction Kit. CDR1 and CDR2, looked up from the germline V gene (reference sequence), are LNHDA and SQIVND. The CDR3 runs 14 residues from the cysteine to the phenylalanine. The entry retains the CDR3 DNA only, 42 bases that are in frame from base 1. V is cut by 2 bases and J by 3 bases, and the space between the germline ends is 10 bases. A word on this clone: The antigen this receptor binds is unknown. Base quality data are lacking; no much larger clone is found one base away.

The sample consisted of PBMCs. The receptor chain draws on TRBV19 and TRBJ1-2, with the identity of the D gene unclear. This TCR was recovered from a man aged 25-45 years in good health and CMV-seropositive. The CDR3 is CASSISVKDYGYTF. The DNA reads as follows: TGTGCCAGTAGTATAAGCGTCAAAGACTATGGCTACACCTTC.